The 5 T cell receptor beta chains below come from one sample, sequenced in a study of cytomegalovirus exposure and HLA in healthy donors. The primer mix had 60 Vbeta and 13 Jbeta primers. Repertoires were generated with immunoSEQ multiplex PCR, while TCRdb's copy carries only in-frame clones and drops some. The sample records 200,000 to 250,000 clones, about four fifths being singletons. What was sequenced was PBMCs. These receptors originate from a middle-aged woman in good health and CMV-seropositive.

The chain couples TRBV6-1 to TRBJ1-2; D remains unclear. CDR1 MNHNS and CDR2 SASEGT come from the germline V gene. Trimming took off 10 bases at V and 8 bases at J, with 14 bases between the two ends. The CDR3 contains 11 residues. CDR3 protein: CATDFLGGYTF. In DNA form, the CDR3 reads TGTGCCACCGACTTCCTCGGGGGCTACACCTTC.

The chain links TRBV7-2 to TRBJ2-5, with 7 bases matching TRBD2. CDR1 is SGHTA, CDR2 FQGNSA, per germline. V lost 4 bases to trimming and J lost 14 bases; unmatched junction nucleotides: 10. CDR3 length: 12 amino acids. The CDR3, as DNA: TGTGCCAGCAGCTCTCCTAGCGGATATGCTTACTTC. It is translated as CASSSPSGYAYF.

This clone has a single count. V gene TRBV4-2 combines with J gene TRBJ2-7, with 10 bases aligning to TRBD1. V shed 1 base and J 2 bases; nucleotides not matched to a gene: 5. The germline gives CDR1 LGHNA, CDR2 YNFKEQ. CDR3 size: 16 residues. The CDR3 spells CASSQAAGQGTYEQYF. CDR3 bases: TGTGCCAGCAGCCAAGCTGCGGGACAGGGGACCTACGAGCAGTACTTC.

The rearrangement joins TRBV7-3 to TRBJ1-2, with 9 bases lining up with TRBD1. Germline-derived CDR1 and CDR2 are SGHTA and FQGTGA. This CDR3 has 17 amino acids. V dropped 5 bases and J dropped 8; count of bases not matched to a gene: 18. The DNA for the CDR3 is TGTGCCAGCAGCCAGTCGGCATCACAGGGGGCGCGAGAAGGCTACACCTTC. Translation: CASSQSASQGAREGYTF.

The chain recombines TRBV5-1 with TRBJ2-3; D remains ambiguous. V was shortened by 0 bases and J by 6 bases, with 14 bases between the two germline ends. The CDR3 is 15 amino acids. Germline-derived CDR1 and CDR2 are SGHRS and YFSETQ. The chain's CDR3 is CASSLAETRVDTQYF. CDR3 in DNA: TGCGCCAGCAGCTTGGCAGAGACCCGGGTTGATACGCAGTATTTT.